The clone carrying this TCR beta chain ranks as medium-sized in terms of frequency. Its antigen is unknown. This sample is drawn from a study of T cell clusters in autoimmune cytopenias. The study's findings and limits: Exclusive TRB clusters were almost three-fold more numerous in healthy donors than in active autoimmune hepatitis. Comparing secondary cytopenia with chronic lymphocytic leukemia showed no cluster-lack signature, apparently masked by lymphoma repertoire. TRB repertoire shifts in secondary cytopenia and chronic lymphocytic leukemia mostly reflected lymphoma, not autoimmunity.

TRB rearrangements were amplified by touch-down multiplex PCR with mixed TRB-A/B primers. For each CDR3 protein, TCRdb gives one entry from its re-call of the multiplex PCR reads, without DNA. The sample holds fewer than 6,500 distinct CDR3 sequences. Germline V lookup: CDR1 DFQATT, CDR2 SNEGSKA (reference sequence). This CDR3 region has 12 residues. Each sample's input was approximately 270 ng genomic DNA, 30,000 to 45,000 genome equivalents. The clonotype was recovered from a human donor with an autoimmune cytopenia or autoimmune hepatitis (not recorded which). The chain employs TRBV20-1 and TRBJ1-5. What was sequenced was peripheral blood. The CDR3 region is CSARDQGLPQHF.